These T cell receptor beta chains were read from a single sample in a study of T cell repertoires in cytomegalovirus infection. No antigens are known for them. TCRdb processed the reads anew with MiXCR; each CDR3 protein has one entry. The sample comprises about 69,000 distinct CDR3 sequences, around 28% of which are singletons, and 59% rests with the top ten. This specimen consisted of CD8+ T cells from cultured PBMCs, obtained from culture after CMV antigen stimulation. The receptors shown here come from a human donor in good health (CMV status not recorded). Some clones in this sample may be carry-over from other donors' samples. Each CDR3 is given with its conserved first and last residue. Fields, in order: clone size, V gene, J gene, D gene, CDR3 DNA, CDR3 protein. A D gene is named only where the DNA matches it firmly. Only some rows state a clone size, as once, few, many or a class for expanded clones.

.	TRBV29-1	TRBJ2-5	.	TGCAGCGTTGAAGAGCCCGGCGTAGGGCCTCAAGGGGAGACCCAGTACTTC	CSVEEPGVGPQGETQYF
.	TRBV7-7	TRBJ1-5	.	TGTGCCAGCAGCGAATGCGATCAGCCCCAGCATTTT	CASSECDQPQHF
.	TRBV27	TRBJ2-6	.	TGTGCCAGCAAAAGCAGATTGACTTCCTCTGGGGCCAACGTCCTGACTTTC	CASKSRLTSSGANVLTF
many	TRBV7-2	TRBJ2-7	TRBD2	TGTGCCAGCAGCCCCGGGACTAGCGGGAGAAGGGACGAGCAGTACTTC	CASSPGTSGRRDEQYF
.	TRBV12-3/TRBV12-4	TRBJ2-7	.	TGTGCCAGCAGTGTCGTCTCGGGGGTTCCAGAGGAGCAGTACTTC	CASSVVSGVPEEQYF
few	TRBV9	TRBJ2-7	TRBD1	TGTGCCAGCAGCGCCGACGACAGGGGGGTCTACGAGCAGTACTTC	CASSADDRGVYEQYF
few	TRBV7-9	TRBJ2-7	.	TGTGCCAGCAGCTCCTCGACAGGCCGTCCCTCCTACGAGCAGTACTTC	CASSSSTGRPSYEQYF
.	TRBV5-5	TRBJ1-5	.	TGTGCCAGCAGCTTAGCTTCCCCCAGTAGCAATCAGCCCCAGCATTTT	CASSLASPSSNQPQHF
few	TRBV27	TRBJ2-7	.	TGTGCCAGCAGTTTATCGGCCAGGGGCTACGAGCAGTACTTC	CASSLSARGYEQYF
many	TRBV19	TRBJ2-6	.	TGTGCCAGTAGTATTTCGAACGGTGGGGCCAACGTCCTGACTTTC	CASSISNGGANVLTF
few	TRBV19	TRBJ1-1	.	TGTGCCAGTAGTGATTGGGGTTTGAACACTGAAGCTTTCTTT	CASSDWGLNTEAFF
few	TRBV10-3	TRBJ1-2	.	TGTGCCATCAGTGAAGGAGACAGTACTAACTATGGCTACACCTTC	CAISEGDSTNYGYTF
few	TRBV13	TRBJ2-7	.	TGTGCCAGCAGCTTAGTTTGGGACGGGCACGAGCAGTACTTC	CASSLVWDGHEQYF
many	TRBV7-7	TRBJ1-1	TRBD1	TGTGCCAGCAGCATGCCGGGACAGGGGGCGACTGAAGCTTTCTTT	CASSMPGQGATEAFF
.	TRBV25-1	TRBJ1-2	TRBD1	TGTGCCAGCAGTGAATCAGTCACAGGGGGTCATGGCTACACCTTC	CASSESVTGGHGYTF
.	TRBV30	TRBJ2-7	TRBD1	TGTGCCTGGAGTGTACCAGGGACAGGGTCCTACGAGCAGTACTTC	CAWSVPGTGSYEQYF
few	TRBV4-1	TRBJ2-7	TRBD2	TGCGCCAGCAGCCAAGGGCCAAAGAGCGGGAGCTCCTACGAGCAGTACTTC	CASSQGPKSGSSYEQYF
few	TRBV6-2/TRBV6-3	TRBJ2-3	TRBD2	TGTGCCAGCAGTTACCTCCAGGGGACTAGCGCGACCGCCTATACGCAGTATTTT	CASSYLQGTSATAYTQYF